Listed below are T cell receptor beta chains from one sample, sequenced in a study of patients and donors after allogeneic stem cell transplantation. TCRdb reprocessed the RT-PCR reads via MiXCR and lists one record per CDR3 protein. The sample consists of over 150,000 distinct CDR3 sequences, roughly 30% of them appearing once. The sequenced sample was blood, either unsorted or a sorted T cell fraction (not recorded which). The source is a human donor who was either an allogeneic HSCT recipient or a stem cell or donor lymphocyte infusion donor (not recorded which). It is not recorded whose cells these are; they may come from a transplant donor. Both conserved end residues are part of each CDR3. Fields, in order: D gene, V gene, clone size, J gene, CDR3 DNA, CDR3 protein. The D gene is left open where the match is weak. The size of a clone is reported for some rows only, either as once, few or many, or as a class for expanded clones.

.,TRBV7-9,.,TRBJ2-3,TGTGCCGCCTCAAATACAGATACGCAGTATTTT,CAASNTDTQYF
TRBD1,TRBV5-6,few,TRBJ2-2,TGTGCCAGCAGCTCAAGACAGGGGAAATTATTTGGGGAGCTGTTTTTT,CASSSRQGKLFGELFF
.,TRBV4-2,.,TRBJ2-2,TGTGCCAGCAGCCAGGCTACCCCGAACACCGGGGAGCTGTTTTTT,CASSQATPNTGELFF
.,TRBV6-2/TRBV6-3,few,TRBJ1-3,TGTGCCAGCAGCTCCAAGACCTTCTCTGGAAACACCATATATTTT,CASSSKTFSGNTIYF
.,TRBV12-3/TRBV12-4,many,TRBJ1-1,TGTGCCAGCACCTGGGAGCAGGGCAGCACTGAAGCTTTCTTT,CASTWEQGSTEAFF
.,TRBV5-1,few,TRBJ2-2,TGCGCCAGCAGCTTGGATGGCAGGGGATACACCGGGGAGCTGTTTTTT,CASSLDGRGYTGELFF
.,TRBV7-2,.,TRBJ1-1,TGTGCCAGCAGCTTAGCGGCTGGAGGGGGTTTCACTGAAGCTTTCTTT,CASSLAAGGGFTEAFF
TRBD1,TRBV28,many,TRBJ1-2,TGTGCCAGCAGTTATACGACAGGGATGAACTATGGCTACACCTTC,CASSYTTGMNYGYTF
TRBD2,TRBV24-1,.,TRBJ2-1,TGTGCCACCAGCCTACTAGCGGACAATGAGCAGTTCTTC,CATSLLADNEQFF
TRBD2,TRBV6-9,.,TRBJ2-3,TGTGCCAGCAGTTCAAATGGCTCGGGAGGAAGCACAGATACGCAGTATTTT,CASSSNGSGGSTDTQYF
.,TRBV5-1,few,TRBJ1-2,TGCGCCAGCAGCTTTACGCAGTCTAACTATGGCTACACCTTC,CASSFTQSNYGYTF
.,TRBV15,many,TRBJ1-1,TGTGCCACCGGCTTTCTGAACACTGAAGCTTTCTTT,CATGFLNTEAFF
.,TRBV4-3,.,TRBJ2-3,TGCGCCAGCAGCCAAGGGACTCCCCAAGTTACGCAGTATTTT,CASSQGTPQVTQYF
.,TRBV24-1,.,TRBJ2-5,TGTGCCACCAGTGACTCGGGGGCGGGCCGGGAGACCCAGTACTTC,CATSDSGAGRETQYF
.,TRBV20-1,few,TRBJ1-1,TGCAGTGCTAGAGATCCTCGGGATTTAAACACTGAAGCTTTCTTT,CSARDPRDLNTEAFF
.,TRBV11-2,.,TRBJ2-1,TGTGCCAGCAGCTTATACGGGGATGAGCAGTTCTTC,CASSLYGDEQFF
TRBD2,TRBV6-6,.,TRBJ2-5,TGTGCCAGCAGTACCAGCGGGAGGAGGCAAGAGACCCAGTACTTC,CASSTSGRRQETQYF
.,TRBV27,.,TRBJ2-6,TGTGCCAGCAGTCCCCGACCGGGACACCTGCTACTCTCTGGGGCCAACGTCCTGACTTTC,CASSPRPGHLLLSGANVLTF
.,TRBV5-1,.,TRBJ2-4,TGCGCCAGCAGCCATGGGGCCCCTTATACAGAGGACAAAAACATTCAGTACTTC,CASSHGAPYTEDKNIQYF
TRBD2,TRBV4-3,.,TRBJ2-1,TGCGCCAGCAGCCTCGATCGGGGGGTCTACAATGAGCAGTTCTTC,CASSLDRGVYNEQFF
.,TRBV5-6,.,TRBJ2-7,TGTGCCAGCAGCTTGGGACAAGGGTACTACGAGCAGTACTTC,CASSLGQGYYEQYF
TRBD2,TRBV14,.,TRBJ2-1,TGTGCCAGCAGCCAAGAAACGTCGGGACTAGCGGGATACAATGAGCAGTTCTTC,CASSQETSGLAGYNEQFF
TRBD2,TRBV11-1,.,TRBJ2-7,TGTGCCAGCAGCGATGGGACTAGCGGGGTCTACGAGCAGTACTTC,CASSDGTSGVYEQYF
.,TRBV20-1,.,TRBJ2-3,TGCAGTGTAAAGAGGACGGGTAGCACAGATACGCAGTATTTT,CSVKRTGSTDTQYF
.,TRBV29-1,few,TRBJ2-7,TGCAGCCTACCCCCAGGGGCTAGCAGGTCGGGGGAGCAGTACTTC,CSLPPGASRSGEQYF
TRBD1,TRBV29-1,many,TRBJ1-2,TGCAGCGGGATCGACAGGGGCAACTATGGCTACACCTTC,CSGIDRGNYGYTF
.,TRBV15,few,TRBJ1-6,TGTGCCACCAGCAGAACTGGGACCCTTAATTCACCCCTCCACTTT,CATSRTGTLNSPLHF
.,TRBV7-2,many,TRBJ1-1,TGTGCCAGCAGTCGAACAGGTGCCGAAGCTTTCTTT,CASSRTGAEAFF
.,TRBV4-1,.,TRBJ1-1,TGCGCCAGCAGCCAAGTAGGAATGAACACTGAAGCTTTCTTT,CASSQVGMNTEAFF
.,TRBV10-3,few,TRBJ2-1,TGTGCCATCAGAGAACTCCTCGCGGCATACAATGAGCAGTTCTTC,CAIRELLAAYNEQFF
TRBD1,TRBV7-2,many,TRBJ1-4,TGTGCCAGCAGCCCCCGAAGGGGGCGAGGTGAAAAACTGTTTTTT,CASSPRRGRGEKLFF
.,TRBV6-5,.,TRBJ2-3,TGTGCCAGCAGTGGACGGGTTAGCACAGATACGCAGTATTTT,CASSGRVSTDTQYF
.,TRBV4-1,.,TRBJ2-7,TGCGCCAGCAGCCAAGGAGGGATGGCCTACGAGCAGTACTTC,CASSQGGMAYEQYF
TRBD1,TRBV5-1,many,TRBJ1-2,TGCGCCAGCAGCGCCGGACAGGGAAACTATGGCTACACCTTC,CASSAGQGNYGYTF
TRBD2,TRBV28,.,TRBJ2-1,TGTGCCAGCAGTTTTCTAGCGGGAACGCCGAATGAGCAGTTCTTC,CASSFLAGTPNEQFF
.,TRBV4-3,.,TRBJ2-5,TGCGCCAGCAGCCCCATTGCGAGCCGAGGAGAGACCCAGTACTTC,CASSPIASRGETQYF
.,TRBV2,.,TRBJ2-7,TGTGCCAGCATCAGTCAGCCGTTCTACGAGCAGTACTTC,CASISQPFYEQYF
TRBD1,TRBV5-1,.,TRBJ2-5,TGCGCCAGCAGCCAGGGGGCTCTGCAGGAGACCCAGTACTTC,CASSQGALQETQYF
.,TRBV5-1,few,TRBJ2-1,TGCGCCAGCAGCTTAATCGGTGGTACCTACTCCTACAATGAGCAGTTCTTC,CASSLIGGTYSYNEQFF
TRBD1,TRBV6-5,few,TRBJ2-7,TGTGCCAGCAGTTACGAGACAGGGGGGAGGGAGCAGTACTTC,CASSYETGGREQYF
.,TRBV20-1,.,TRBJ2-3,TGCAGTGCTAGAGACGAGTTGGCTGGCTGGACAGATACGCAGTATTTT,CSARDELAGWTDTQYF
.,TRBV29-1,.,TRBJ1-2,TGCAGCGTTGGGGAGGGCTACTATGGCTACACCTTC,CSVGEGYYGYTF
.,TRBV6-5,few,TRBJ2-1,TGTGCCAGCAGTTACTCAGGGTCTGGTTTGGGTTTAGAGCAGTTCTTC,CASSYSGSGLGLEQFF
.,TRBV19,.,TRBJ2-1,TGTGCCAGTAGTATAGATCGGGCCGTCTATGAGCAGTTCTTC,CASSIDRAVYEQFF
TRBD2,TRBV7-2,few,TRBJ2-3,TGTGCCAGCAGCTTAGGACTAGCGGGAGGACCCACAGATACGCAGTATTTT,CASSLGLAGGPTDTQYF
.,TRBV18,few,TRBJ2-7,TGTGCCAGCTCACCGGGGGTGATCCAGCCCGAGCAGTACTTC,CASSPGVIQPEQYF
.,TRBV28,many,TRBJ1-5,TGTGCCAGCACCCCTGTGGGTAGGAGCAATCAGCCCCAGCATTTT,CASTPVGRSNQPQHF
.,TRBV4-2,.,TRBJ1-4,TGTGCCAGCAGCCAACCTCAGGGGACTAATGAAAAACTGTTTTTT,CASSQPQGTNEKLFF
TRBD1,TRBV4-3,.,TRBJ2-7,TGCGCCAGCAGCCCTGGACAGGGTCTCGAGCAGTACTTC,CASSPGQGLEQYF
.,TRBV12-3/TRBV12-4,.,TRBJ2-7,TGTGCCAGCACCTCCCTTGGTTACGAGCAGTACTTC,CASTSLGYEQYF
TRBD2,TRBV7-6,.,TRBJ2-2,TGTGCCAGCAGCTTAGCCCCCCCTAGCGGGAGGTCCGGGGAGCTGTTTTTT,CASSLAPPSGRSGELFF
.,TRBV12-3/TRBV12-4,.,TRBJ2-1,TGTGCCAGCAGTTTGTGGCTTTACAATGAGCAGTTCTTC,CASSLWLYNEQFF
TRBD1,TRBV6-6,many,TRBJ1-4,TGTGCCACTATGCCGGGACAGGGGCAAAAACTGTTTTTT,CATMPGQGQKLFF
TRBD2,TRBV10-1,few,TRBJ2-2,TGCGCCAGCAGCTCGGGACTAGCGGGAGGTCAGGTCGGGGAGCTGTTTTTT,CASSSGLAGGQVGELFF
TRBD2,TRBV5-1,.,TRBJ2-3,TGCGCCAGCAGCTTGGCCCTAGCGGGAGTAATAGATACGCAGTATTTT,CASSLALAGVIDTQYF
TRBD1,TRBV12-3/TRBV12-4,few,TRBJ2-5,TGTGCCAATCTGCCGGGACAGGACTGGGCGGCCCAGTACTTC,CANLPGQDWAAQYF
.,TRBV5-1,.,TRBJ2-7,TGCGCCAGCAGCTTGGCCGACGAGCAGTACTTC,CASSLADEQYF
.,TRBV20-1,many,TRBJ1-6,TGCAGTGCTAGAGAACGCAGCGGGGGTTCACCCCTCCACTTT,CSARERSGGSPLHF
TRBD1,TRBV6-2/TRBV6-3,few,TRBJ1-5,TGTGCCAGCAGTCTTTTCGGACAGGGGAATCAGCCCCAGCATTTT,CASSLFGQGNQPQHF